This TCR beta chain was sequenced in a study of blood T cell repertoires in COVID-19. The protocol was immunoSEQ multiplex PCR, while the TCRdb copy is restricted to in-frame clones and leaves out a portion. The sample has 300,000 to 350,000 clones, around nine tenths seen once. The length of the CDR3 is 14 residues. CDR1 and CDR2 (germline): SQVTM, ANQGSEA. Trimming cost V 1 base and J 5 bases, with 14 bases left between them. This chain connects TRBV29-1 to TRBJ1-1; tentative D call: TRBD1 (6 bases). This clonotype was sampled from a woman aged 18-30 years who had recovered from COVID-19. Sequences were obtained from peripheral blood. The DNA of the CDR3 is TGCAGCGTTGAAGTCGGCAGGGGTGGAACTGAAGCTTTCTTT. This codes for CSVEVGRGGTEAFF.